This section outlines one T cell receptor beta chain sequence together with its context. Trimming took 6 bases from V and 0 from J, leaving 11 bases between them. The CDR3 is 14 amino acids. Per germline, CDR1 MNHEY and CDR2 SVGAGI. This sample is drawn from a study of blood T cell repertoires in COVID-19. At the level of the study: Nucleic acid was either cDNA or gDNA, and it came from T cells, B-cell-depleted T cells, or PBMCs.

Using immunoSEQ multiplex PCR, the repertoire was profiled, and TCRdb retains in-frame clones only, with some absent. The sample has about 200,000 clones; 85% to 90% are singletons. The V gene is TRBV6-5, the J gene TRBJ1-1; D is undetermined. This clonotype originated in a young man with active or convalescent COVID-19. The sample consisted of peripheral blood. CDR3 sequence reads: CASSFLTLNTEAFF. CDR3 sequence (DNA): TGTGCCAGCAGCTTCCTAACTTTGAACACTGAAGCTTTCTTT.